The T cell receptor (beta chain) under discussion was sequenced for a study of blood T cells in healthy people across ages (dated by TCRdb to the mid-2010s). Background on the whole study: In model experiments, roughly one uniquely barcoded TCR beta cDNA molecule per two T cells was captured by template switching. Using deep sequencing normalized with unique cDNA molecular identifiers, the study measured how TCR beta repertoire diversity changes with age. Donors were grouped into four age groups: young (average about 15 years), middle-aged (39), aged (about 60) and long-lived (around 80). To avoid experimental bias, donors of different ages were spread randomly across the sequencing lanes. Using the same blood draw, the study looked at two additional independent replicas of 1 million unique cDNA reads for two donors, one aged 18 to 30 and the other aged 80 or older. Broader findings and caveats from the paper: Estimates of total diversity based on one million sequenced T cells were considered lower bounds and underestimates. Conclusive comparison of naive and antigen-experienced compartments was prevented by the profiling of bulk unsorted PBMCs. A strong correlation was found between observed TCR beta diversity and the percentage of naive T cells measured by flow cytometry. Compared with the aged group, the long-lived group had more naive CD4+ T cells, fewer expanded clones and increased TCR diversity, suggesting age selection. Observed TCR beta diversity per million T cells fell roughly linearly with age, and a significant reduction was already apparent by age roughly 41. Because the CMV infection status of the donors was unknown, age-related changes in expanded clonotypes may potentially have been confounded.

Libraries came from 5' RACE. Sequenced using an Illumina HiSeq 2500. The second PCR ran for about 6 to 12 cycles and used a J-beta primer mix along with a sample-barcoded 5' primer. A unique molecular identifier was introduced onto each TCR beta cDNA molecule by a template-switch 5' adaptor carrying 12 random nucleotides. Each sample yielded at least 3 million CDR3-containing paired-end reads. The Mint cDNA synthesis kit, primed by a TRBC-specific oligonucleotide, was used to synthesize first-strand cDNA from all RNA. Following uracil-DNA glycosylase treatment, all cDNA underwent a first 18-cycle PCR with the universal primers M1SS and BC2_uni_R. As for the authors' bioinformatics: For normalization, 1 million high-quality reads, each with a distinct molecular identifier, were randomly selected from each sample. Instead of being binned into consensus sequences, reads with shared molecular identifiers were discarded. MiTCR, run with a Q25 quality threshold and the strictest error-elimination algorithm, handled CDR3 identification, clonotype clustering and error correction. A nonparametric unseen species model using Euler transformation provided a lower-bound estimate of total TCR beta diversity. The public reads were run again by TCRdb, first through fastp at Q25 and then through MiXCR, and only productive beta chains were kept. CDR3 protein sequences are deduplicated, and each keeps its most common genes and DNA. The V and J calls and clone size come from TCRdb's table, not from the authors' own analysis. The sample yields 700,000 to 800,000 distinct CDR3 sequences; around 40% were counted once. The ten largest account for 20% to 25% of the sample.

About this clonotype: Its antigen specificity is not known. No base-level quality is on record; no much larger clone is a single base apart.

Inclusive of the bounding cysteine and phenylalanine, the CDR3 is 16 residues long. Of the read, only the CDR3 DNA is kept; its 48 bases are in frame from base 1. V is cut back by 2 bases and J by 5 bases, with 6 bases in the junction unmatched. Based on the germline V gene, the CDR1 and CDR2 sequences are KGHDR and SFDVKD. The roughly 39 donors, aged roughly 6 to 90 years, were systemically healthy Caucasian individuals from Russia. Around 10 milliliters of peripheral blood were drawn from each donor into EDTA-treated Vacutainer tubes. Ficoll-Paque density-gradient centrifugation was used to isolate PBMCs, with at least 6 million obtained per sample. Trizol reagent was used to extract total RNA from the PBMCs, yielding at least 6 micrograms per sample. For every donor, an aliquot of PBMCs went through flow cytometry to measure the percentages of naive CD45RAhigh/CD27high T cells.

This TCR was sampled from a woman aged 55-75 years in good health. The sequenced sample consisted of blood. The V and J genes are TRBV24-1 and TRBJ2-2; 8 middle bases align to TRBD1. Here is the DNA: TGTGCCACCAGTGATTCGACAGGGGCGGTAACCGGGGAGCTGTTTTTT. Its protein product is CATSDSTGAVTGELFF.